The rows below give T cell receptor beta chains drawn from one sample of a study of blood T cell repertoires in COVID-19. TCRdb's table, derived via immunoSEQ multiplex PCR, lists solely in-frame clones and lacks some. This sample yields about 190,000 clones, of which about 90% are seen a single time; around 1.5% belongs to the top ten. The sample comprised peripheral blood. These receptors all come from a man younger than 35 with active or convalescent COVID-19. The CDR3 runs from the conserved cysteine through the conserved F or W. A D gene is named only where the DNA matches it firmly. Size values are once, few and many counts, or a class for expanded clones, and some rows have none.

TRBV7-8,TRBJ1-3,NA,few,TGTGCCACCACGTGGGGGGTTGGAAACACCATATATTTT,CATTWGVGNTIYF
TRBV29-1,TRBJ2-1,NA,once,TGCAGCGTTGCTTGGGCGGGCTACAATGAGCAGTTCTTC,CSVAWAGYNEQFF
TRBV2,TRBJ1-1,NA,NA,TGTGCCAGCAGTGAGGAGGCCACCTTACTGGCTGAAGCTTTCTTT,CASSEEATLLAEAFF
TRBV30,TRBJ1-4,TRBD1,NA,TGTGCCGGCCGGGACAGGGGTATTGAAAAACTGTTTTTT,CAGRDRGIEKLFF
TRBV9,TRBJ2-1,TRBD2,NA,TGTGCCAGCAGCGGTGAGGCTAGCGGGAGGTGGAATGAGCAGTTCTTC,CASSGEASGRWNEQFF
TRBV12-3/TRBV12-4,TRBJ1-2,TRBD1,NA,TGTGCCAGCAGTTTAGAGGGGGCAAGAGGCTACACCTTC,CASSLEGARGYTF
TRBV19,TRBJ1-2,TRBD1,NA,TGTGCCAGTAGTATAAAAGGGGACAGGGGGCTCTATGGCTACACCTTC,CASSIKGDRGLYGYTF
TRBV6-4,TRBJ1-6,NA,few,TGTGCCAGCACCCCGACTCCCGGGAATTCACCCCTCCACTTT,CASTPTPGNSPLHF
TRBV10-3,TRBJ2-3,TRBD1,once,TGTGCCATCAGCGACTACGGACAGGTGCCGCAGTATTTT,CAISDYGQVPQYF
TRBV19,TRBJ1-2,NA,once,TGTGCCAGTAGTATGGCACGAGACGGGGGTCCAAGGGGATACAAAGGGAACTATGGCTACACCTTC,CASSMARDGGPRGYKGNYGYTF
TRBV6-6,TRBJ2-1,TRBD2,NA,TGTGCCAGCAGTTCTAGCGGGGGGGCCGTTGAGCAGTTCTTC,CASSSSGGAVEQFF
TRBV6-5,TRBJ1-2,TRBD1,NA,TGTGCCAGCAGAGTGGACAGGTGGTACTATGGCTACACCTTC,CASRVDRWYYGYTF
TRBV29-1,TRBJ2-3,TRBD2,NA,TGCAGCGGCGGAGGTGGGGGAGGGGATACGCAGTATTTT,CSGGGGGGDTQYF
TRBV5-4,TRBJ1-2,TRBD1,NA,TGTGCCAGCAGCTTACGACAGGGGCGAAACTATGGCTACACCTTC,CASSLRQGRNYGYTF
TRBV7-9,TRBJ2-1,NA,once,TGTGCCAGCAGCCCATCGGTGGGTGCGGCGTACAATGAGCAGTTCTTC,CASSPSVGAAYNEQFF
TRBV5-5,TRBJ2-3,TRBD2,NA,TGTGCCAGCGTGGGACTAGCGGGACCCGTAACAGATACGCAGTATTTT,CASVGLAGPVTDTQYF
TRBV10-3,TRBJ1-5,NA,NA,TGTGCCATCAGTGAGAAAACGGGACAGCCCCAGCATTTT,CAISEKTGQPQHF
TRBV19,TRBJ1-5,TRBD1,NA,TGTGCCAGTAGCCGCGCATTGGACAGGGCGGCTCAGCCCCAGCATTTT,CASSRALDRAAQPQHF
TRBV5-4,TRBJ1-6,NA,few,TGTGCCAGCAGTCAGAGGGCTTATAATTCACCCCTCCACTTT,CASSQRAYNSPLHF
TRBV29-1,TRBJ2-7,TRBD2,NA,TGCAGCGTTGAGGATGGGACTAGCGCTTCCTACGAGCAGTACTTC,CSVEDGTSASYEQYF
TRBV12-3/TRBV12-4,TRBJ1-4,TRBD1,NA,TGTGCCAGCAGTTTACGACAGGGTGAAAAACTGTTTTTT,CASSLRQGEKLFF
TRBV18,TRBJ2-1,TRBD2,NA,TGTGCCAGCTCACCGAAACCGGGACTAGCGGGTACCCAGAGTAGTAATGAGCAGTTCTTC,CASSPKPGLAGTQSSNEQFF
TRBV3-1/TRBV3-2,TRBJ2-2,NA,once,TGTGCCAGCAGCCAAGAAGCGCGAGCGCTAACCGGGGAGCTGTTTTTT,CASSQEARALTGELFF
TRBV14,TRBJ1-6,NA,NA,TGTGCCAGCAGCCAAGTCTGGAGTAACTCACCCCTCCACTTT,CASSQVWSNSPLHF
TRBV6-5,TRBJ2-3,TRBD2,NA,TGTGCCAGCAGGGAGCGGGGGGAGGATACGCAGTATTTT,CASRERGEDTQYF
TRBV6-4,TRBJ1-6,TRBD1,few,TGTGCCAGCAGCCCCGGGACAGAAAATTCACCCCTCCACTTT,CASSPGTENSPLHF
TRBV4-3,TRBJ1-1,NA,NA,TGCGCCAGCAGCCTCGACAGGAACACTGAAGCTTTCTTT,CASSLDRNTEAFF
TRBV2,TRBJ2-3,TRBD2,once,TGTGCCAGCTCCACGGGCTTAGCGGGTCCAAGCACAGATACGCAGTATTTT,CASSTGLAGPSTDTQYF
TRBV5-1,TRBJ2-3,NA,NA,TGCGCCAGCAGCCTGGGGGGGCGGACAGATACGCAGTATTTT,CASSLGGRTDTQYF
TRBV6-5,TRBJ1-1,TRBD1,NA,TGTGCCAGCAGAATTTATACGACAGGGGCCTTTGAAGCTTTCTTT,CASRIYTTGAFEAFF
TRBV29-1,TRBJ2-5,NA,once,TGCAGCGTTGAACTGTCGCAGACTGGGACCCAGTACTTC,CSVELSQTGTQYF
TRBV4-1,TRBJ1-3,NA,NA,TGCGCCAGCAGCCGACAGATACGTGGAAACACCATATATTTT,CASSRQIRGNTIYF
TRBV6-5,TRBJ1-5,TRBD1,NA,TGTGCCAGCAGCGCCGGGACAGGGACCAATCAGCCCCAGCATTTT,CASSAGTGTNQPQHF
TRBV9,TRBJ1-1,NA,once,TGTGCCAGCAGGCGGGGGCAGTCGAACACTGAAGCTTTCTTT,CASRRGQSNTEAFF
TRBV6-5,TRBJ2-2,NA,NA,TGTGCCAGCAGTTTCCGCAGGGGCACCGGGGAGCTGTTTTTT,CASSFRRGTGELFF
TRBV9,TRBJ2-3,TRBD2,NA,TGTGCCAGCAGCAGATGGGGGCGGGAGGCAGCAGATACGCAGTATTTT,CASSRWGREAADTQYF
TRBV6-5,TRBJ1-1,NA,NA,TGTGCCAGCAGTTACTCGGGACTTTTGAACACTGAAGCTTTCTTT,CASSYSGLLNTEAFF
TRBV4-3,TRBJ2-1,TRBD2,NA,TGCGCCAGCAGCCAACTAGCGGCCATGAGGGGTCATGAGCAGTTCTTC,CASSQLAAMRGHEQFF
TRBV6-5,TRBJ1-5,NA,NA,TGTGCCAGCAGGGGAGTAGGAGGGCATCAGCCCCAGCATTTT,CASRGVGGHQPQHF
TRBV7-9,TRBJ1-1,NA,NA,TGTGCCAGCAGCTTACGGGACTCGAACACTGAAGCTTTCTTT,CASSLRDSNTEAFF
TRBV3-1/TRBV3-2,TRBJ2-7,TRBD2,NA,TGTGCCAGCAGCCTCAGACTAGCGGTCTCCTACGAGCAGTACTTC,CASSLRLAVSYEQYF
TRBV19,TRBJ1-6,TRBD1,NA,TGTGCCAGTAGTCCAAGGACAGGGGGACAACCCCTCCACTTT,CASSPRTGGQPLHF
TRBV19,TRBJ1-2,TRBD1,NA,TGTGCCAGTAGAGACAACAGGGGGCGCATAACCTTC,CASRDNRGRITF
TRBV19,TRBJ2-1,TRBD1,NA,TGTGCCAGTAGTATTGATTCGGCTCGAATACGGGGACAGGGGAACAATGAGCAGTTCTTC,CASSIDSARIRGQGNNEQFF
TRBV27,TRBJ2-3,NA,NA,TGTGCCAGCAGCCGAGCCCGCGGCACAGATACGCAGTATTTT,CASSRARGTDTQYF
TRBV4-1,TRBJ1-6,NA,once,TGCGCCAGCAGCCGGACACTCTGGGGGGGTTCACCCCTCCACTTT,CASSRTLWGGSPLHF
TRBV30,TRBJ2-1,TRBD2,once,TGTGCCTGGTCCCGGACTAGGAGGTCCACTGGCGATGAGCAGTTCTTC,CAWSRTRRSTGDEQFF
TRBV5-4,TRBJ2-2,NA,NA,TGTGCCAGCAGCTTGGGTACGGCGAACACCGGGGAGCTGTTTTTT,CASSLGTANTGELFF
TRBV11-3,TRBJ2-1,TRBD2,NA,TGTGCCAGCAGCTTAAGTAGCGGGGGGCCATGGGAGCAGTTCTTC,CASSLSSGGPWEQFF
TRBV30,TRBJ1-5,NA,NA,TGTGCCTGGAGTGTACAGGGCGATCAGCCCCAGCATTTT,CAWSVQGDQPQHF
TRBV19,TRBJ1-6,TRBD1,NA,TGTGCCAGTAGTCCTTCCGGACAGGGGGGATCACCCCTCCACTTT,CASSPSGQGGSPLHF
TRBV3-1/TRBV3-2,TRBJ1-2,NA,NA,TGTGCCAGCAGCCAAACCTCAGCATGGGGGGTCGGCTACACCTTC,CASSQTSAWGVGYTF
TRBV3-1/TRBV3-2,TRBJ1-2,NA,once,TGTGCCAGCAGCCAGGCAGGAGGCTACACCTTC,CASSQAGGYTF
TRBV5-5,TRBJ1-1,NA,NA,TGTGCCAGCAGCTTGGGAGACACTGAAGCTTTCTTT,CASSLGDTEAFF
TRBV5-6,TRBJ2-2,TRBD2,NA,TGTGCCAGCAGCGATACGGGACTAGCGGGATATACCGGGGAGCTGTTTTTT,CASSDTGLAGYTGELFF
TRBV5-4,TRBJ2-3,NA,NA,TGTGCCAGCAGTCCCACATCTAGCACAGATACGCAGTATTTT,CASSPTSSTDTQYF
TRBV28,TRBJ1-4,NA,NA,TGTGCCAGCAGGGGCCATCAGAGTGCAACTAATGAAAAACTGTTTTTT,CASRGHQSATNEKLFF